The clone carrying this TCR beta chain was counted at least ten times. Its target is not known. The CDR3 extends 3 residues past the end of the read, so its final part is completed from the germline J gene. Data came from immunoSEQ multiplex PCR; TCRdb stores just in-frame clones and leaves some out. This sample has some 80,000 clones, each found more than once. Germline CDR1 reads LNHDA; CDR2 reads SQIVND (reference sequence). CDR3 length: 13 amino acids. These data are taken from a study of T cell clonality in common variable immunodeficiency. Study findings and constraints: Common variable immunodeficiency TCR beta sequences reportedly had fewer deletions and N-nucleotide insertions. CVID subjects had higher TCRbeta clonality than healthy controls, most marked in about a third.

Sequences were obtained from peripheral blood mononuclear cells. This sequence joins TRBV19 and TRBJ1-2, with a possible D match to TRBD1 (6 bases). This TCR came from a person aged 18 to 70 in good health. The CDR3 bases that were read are TGTGCCAGTAGTCAGGGGCTGTATTCCCCC. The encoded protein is CASSQGLYSP. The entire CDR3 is CASSQGLYSPYTF.